Included here is one TCR beta chain sequence, with context. These data come from a study of blood T cell repertoires in COVID-19. Overall study: Italy, Spain and the United States were the sources of the convalescent and acute COVID-19 samples.

Authors' processing steps: The authors estimated nucleated cell counts from reference gene primer amplification. TCRdb's table, derived via immunoSEQ multiplex PCR, lists solely in-frame clones and lacks some. That table furnishes V, J and clone size, whereas the DNA furnished D and trimming. The repertoire includes 200,000 to 250,000 clones, around 90% of them detected once, and about 7.6% sits in the top ten. The sequence came from a woman aged 70-85 years with active or convalescent COVID-19. Source material: peripheral blood.

This CDR3 reads CASSLTGAGYTF. Written as DNA, the CDR3 is TGTGCCAGCAGCTTGACAGGGGCTGGCTACACCTTC. This chain connects TRBV5-8 to TRBJ1-2; 7 positions agree with TRBD1. Germline V CDR1 and CDR2: SGHTS, YDEGEE. With V trimmed by 1 base and J by 7 bases, 1 base remained unmatched. This CDR3 comprises 12 residues.